The source of this T cell receptor beta chain is a study of graft-versus-host responses after intestinal transplantation. Study-wide context: Each transplant was multivisceral, liver-intestinal, or isolated intestinal. Uniformly, recipients were administered anti-thymocyte globulin induction with subsequent tacrolimus and steroids for approximately three years. General study results and limits: The marrow of recipients harbored GvH clones, and ileum or blood showed some of them first. Allograft clonal ratios (graft-versus-host to host-versus-graft) were high in patients who had graft-donor T cell macrochimerism.

As regards this clone: Its specificity is not known.

The CDR3 contains 13 residues. Per germline, CDR1 LNHNV and CDR2 YYDKDF (reference sequence). With 3 bases removed from V and 9 bases from J, the gap between germline ends came to 9 bases. Sequenced by immunoSEQ multiplex PCR; TCRdb stores in-frame clones only, minus some. The table records 45,000 to 60,000 clones, around 90% of them present only once. The material sequenced was unstimulated CD4+ T cells sorted from spleen or lymph node cells, taken before transplant. The chain carries TRBV15 and TRBJ1-6; D call uncertain. This sequence originates from a human donor who was the organ donor for an intestinal transplant. CDR3 residues: CATSRGRISPLHF. CDR3 in DNA: TGTGCCACCAGCAGGGGGAGAATTTCACCCCTCCACTTT.